A selection of T cell receptor beta chains follows, all from one sample in a study of blood T cell dynamics during melanoma immunotherapy. Assay used: immunoSEQ multiplex PCR; TCRdb lists only in-frame clones, some missing. The sample gives 25,000 to 35,000 clones, approximately 83% of which show up once; 10% is in the top ten. Sequences were derived from blood, sampled from a patient treated with checkpoint blockade. The receptors here all came from a human donor with melanoma. The CDR3 runs from the conserved cysteine through the conserved F or W. Some rows have no size entry. The others give once, few or many, or a class for an expanded clone.

clone_size v_call cdr3_aa
. TRBV14 CASSQGGIEQYF
. TRBV30 CAWSVTGSTIHGTQYF
. TRBV5-8 CASSLGILRHQPQHF
once TRBV28 CASRSHGQGDEQFF
. TRBV4-2 CASSQGESAGKNIQYF
. TRBV11-2 CASSPGQGMNTEAFF
. TRBV7-8 CASSLGTGGGETQYF
. TRBV19 CASSIVGISNTEAFF
. TRBV4-3 CASSQEWGAASGEAFF
. TRBV28 CASSLTGGANQPQHF
. TRBV7-6 CASSLEPSGRAAFGYNEQFF
. TRBV19 CASRNPGGGGNTIYF
. TRBV11-2 CASSLGPQGYEQYF
. TRBV13 CASSRRGQGPGNTIYF
. TRBV5-1 CASSLETAAVGEKLFF
. TRBV19 CASSPRERHYGYTF
. TRBV30 CAWSVQRNTEAFF
. TRBV6-5 CASSSRGDVPYEQYF
. TRBV19 CASSIGSSGLSGELFF
. TRBV28 CASSSPPDTIYF
. TRBV2 CASSERLWNNEQFF
. TRBV6-1 CASRGINTDTQYF
. TRBV19 CASNQPGLAGGRSNNEQFF
. TRBV7-9 CASSSKGVGNEQFF
once TRBV25-1 CASSEDGIRPQHF
once TRBV6-6 CASSYSRTAPGETQYF
. TRBV19 CASSSQGNSYNSPLHF
. TRBV5-1 CASSSSSTNTGELFF